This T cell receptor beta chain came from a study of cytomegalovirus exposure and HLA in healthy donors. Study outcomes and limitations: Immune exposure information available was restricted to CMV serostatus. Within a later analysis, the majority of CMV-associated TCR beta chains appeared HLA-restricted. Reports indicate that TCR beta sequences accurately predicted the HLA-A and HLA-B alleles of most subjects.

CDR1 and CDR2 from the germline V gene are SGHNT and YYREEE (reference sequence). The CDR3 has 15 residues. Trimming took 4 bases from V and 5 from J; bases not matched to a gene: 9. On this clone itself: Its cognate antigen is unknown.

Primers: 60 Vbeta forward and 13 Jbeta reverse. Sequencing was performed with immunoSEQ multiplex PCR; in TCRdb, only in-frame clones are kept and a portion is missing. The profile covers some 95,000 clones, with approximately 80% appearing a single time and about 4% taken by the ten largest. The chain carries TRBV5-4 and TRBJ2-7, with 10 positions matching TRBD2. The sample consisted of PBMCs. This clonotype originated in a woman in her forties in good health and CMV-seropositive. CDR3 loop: CASSAQREGQHEQYF. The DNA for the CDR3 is TGTGCCAGCAGCGCCCAGCGGGAGGGCCAGCACGAGCAGTACTTC.